This T cell receptor beta chain was identified during a study of blood T cell repertoires in COVID-19 (dated by TCRdb to about 2020). Regarding the research as a whole: The collaborator samples originated in the United States, Italy and Spain and spanned the acute and convalescent phases of COVID-19. HLA class I and class II types, where available, came from metadata supplied by the sample provider rather than from assay-based typing. The repertoires were released in a freely available public database meant as a resource for research on the immune response to SARS-CoV-2. The prospective study material was composed of cDNA or gDNA derived from T cells, B-cell-depleted T cells, or PBMCs. Nearly every sample came with metadata listing a de-identified subject ID, COVID-19 status, age in years and sex. Subjects who had been exposed to COVID-19, were actively infected with it, or had recovered from it provided the deeply sampled blood TCRbeta repertoires that made up the dataset. The samples were drawn from the first 160 participants of the ongoing ImmuneRACE study and from 1,200 or so subjects provided by 6 global collaborators. General findings and caveats noted by the study authors: The amount of clinical and demographic metadata varied by source and participant and was provided uncurated.

The collaborating institutions used their own protocols to collect whole blood in K2EDTA tubes. For TCRbeta analysis, collaborator samples were shipped as frozen whole blood, as isolated PBMCs, or as DNA extracted from either sample type. This clone was seen more than once but under ten times. What this receptor recognizes is not known. No per-base quality is available; no much larger clone lies one base away. TCRbeta CDR3 regions were amplified from genomic DNA by means of the immunoSEQ Assay, a bias-controlled multiplex PCR. Under the source paper's analysis protocol: Nucleated cell counts per sample were estimated from amplification of reference gene primers within the assay. Sequence reads were collapsed and filtered to measure the absolute abundance of every unique TCRbeta CDR3 rearrangement. Productive Simpson clonality was computed per sample as the square root of Simpson's diversity index over productive rearrangements. The table comes from immuneACCESS by way of TCRdb, which keeps in-frame sequences with V and J called. Part of the clones is missing from these tables; in studies checked, under half for an unresolved V gene and the rest for unknown reasons. That table is the source of V, J and clone size, and D and trimming were worked out from the DNA. This sample lists about 110,000 clones; under 75% were detected once. Over 6% of the sample goes to the ten largest clones.

The germline V gene provides CDR1 LGHNT and CDR2 FRNRAP. The CDR3 runs 14 amino acids, cysteine and phenylalanine included. The only DNA kept is the CDR3, 42 bases in frame from the first base. V and J lose 6 bases and 2 bases, and a span of 13 bases separates them. The rearranged segments are TRBV12-5 and TRBJ2-5, and TRBD1 may be the D gene, going by 6 matching bases. The origin of this receptor is a woman in her sixties with acute or convalescent COVID-19. Sequenced input: peripheral blood. The CDR3 amino acid sequence is: CASGLGQRQETQYF. The sequence in DNA is TGTGCTAGTGGACTCGGACAGAGACAAGAGACCCAGTACTTC. This CDR3, with the reference TRBV12-5 and TRBJ2-5 proteins standing in past its ends, gives the full variable domain DARVTQTPRHKVTEMGQEVTMRCQPILGHNTVFWYRQTMMQGLELLAYFRNRAPLDDSGMPKDRFSAEMPDATLATLKIQPSEPRDSAVYFCASGLGQRQETQYFGPGTRLLVL.